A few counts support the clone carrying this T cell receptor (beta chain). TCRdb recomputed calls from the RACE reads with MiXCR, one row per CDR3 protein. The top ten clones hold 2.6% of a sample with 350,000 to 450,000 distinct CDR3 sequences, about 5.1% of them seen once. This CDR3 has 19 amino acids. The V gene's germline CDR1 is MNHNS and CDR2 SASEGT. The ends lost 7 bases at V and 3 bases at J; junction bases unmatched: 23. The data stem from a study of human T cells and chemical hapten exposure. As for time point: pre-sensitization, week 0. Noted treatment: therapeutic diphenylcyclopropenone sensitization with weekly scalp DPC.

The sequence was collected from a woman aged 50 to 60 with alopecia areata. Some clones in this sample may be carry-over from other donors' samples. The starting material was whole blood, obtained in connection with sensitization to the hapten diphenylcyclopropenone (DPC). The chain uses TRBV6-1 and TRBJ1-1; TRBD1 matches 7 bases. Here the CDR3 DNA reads TGTGCCAGCACCCCCCCCGCCCCAGGGGGACCGATACGGGACACTGAAGCTTTCTTT. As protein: CASTPPAPGGPIRDTEAFF.